This T cell receptor (beta chain) derives from a study of cytomegalovirus exposure and HLA in healthy donors. Regarding the study as a whole: A later analysis found TCR association rates differed by HLA locus, highest for DRB1 and lowest for HLA-C.

Primers for the PCR totalled 60 Vbeta and 13 Jbeta. Profiling relied on immunoSEQ multiplex PCR, and the TCRdb table lists in-frame clones only, not all of them. Of some 98,000 clones listed, around 81% were seen once; the top ten hold approximately 4%. This clone has just a few counts. What it recognizes is unknown. Trimming removed 4 bases at V and 3 bases at J, with 13 bases between. CDR3 length equals 14 residues. Germline CDR1 and CDR2: SGDLS and YYNGEE. The chain combines TRBV9 with TRBJ1-1; D is perhaps TRBD1 (5 bases). The sequence was collected from a female donor in good health and CMV-seropositive. The sequenced sample consisted of PBMCs. DNA for the CDR3: TGTGCCAGCAGCAACCAGGGTCCACACACTGAAGCTTTCTTT. The encoded protein is CASSNQGPHTEAFF.